Following are 26 T cell receptor beta chains from one sample sequenced in a study of T cell repertoires in cytomegalovirus infection. TCRdb reprocessed the reads via MiXCR and lists one record per CDR3 protein. The sample has around 300,000 distinct CDR3 sequences, roughly 21% seen once; the top ten hold approximately 19%. No antigen has been assigned to these receptors. Sequences were derived from cultured PBMCs, sampled from culture after CMV antigen stimulation. These receptors originate from a human donor in good health (CMV status not recorded). Some clones in this sample may be carry-over from other donors' samples.

This chain links TRBV7-2 with TRBJ2-3, with 7 bases lining up with TRBD1. Trimming at V came to 3 bases and at J to 1 base, leaving 4 bases not matched to a gene. Germline-derived CDR1 and CDR2 are SGHTA and FQGNSA. The CDR3 loop spans 15 amino acids. The CDR3 sequence: CASSLTGIRTDTQYF. As DNA, the CDR3 is TGTGCCAGCAGCTTGACAGGGATACGCACAGATACGCAGTATTTT.

On this clonotype itself: One junction end disagrees with the germline gene, perhaps due to a read error. The chain carries TRBV25-1 and TRBJ1-1; D gene unclear. CDR3 size: 12 residues. Germline assignment: CDR1 MGHDK and CDR2 SYGVNS. The CDR3 sequence is CASSEGVTEVFF. The CDR3 DNA reads as TGTGCCAGCAGTGAAGGGGTCACTGAAGTTTTCTTT.

This clonotype was counted many times. V and J are TRBV19 and TRBJ1-5, with D possibly TRBD1 on 6 matching bases. V lost 6 bases and J lost 2, with 14 bases in between. Germline CDR1 reads LNHDA; CDR2 reads SQIVND (reference sequence). The CDR3 contains 15 residues. DNA for the CDR3: TGTGCCAGTAGACCCCCAGGGGTTGGCAATCAGCCCCAGCATTTT. Its translation: CASRPPGVGNQPQHF.

Remarks on this clonotype: At one end the junction does not follow the germline gene, possibly because of a read error. The genes are TRBV2 and TRBJ2-2, with TRBD2 matching 13 bases. Germline CDR1 reads SNHLY; CDR2 reads FYNNEI. This CDR3 is 15 amino acids long. The CDR3, as DNA: TGTGCCAGCACCACTAGCGGGAGGGCCACCGGGGAGCTGGTTTTT. Its translation is CASTTSGRATGELVF. The full variable domain, rest sourced from reference TRBV2 and TRBJ2-2, is EPEVTQTPSHQVTQMGQEVILRCVPISNHLYFYWYRQILGQKVEFLVSFYNNEISEKSEIFDDQFSVERPDGSNFTLKIRSTKLEDSAMYFCASTTSGRATGELVFGEGSRLTVL.

The chain links TRBV6-6 to TRBJ2-1, with 9 bases aligning to TRBD2. The germline gives CDR1 MNHNY, CDR2 SVGAGI (reference sequence). There are 17 residues in the CDR3. V dropped 6 bases and J dropped 0; count of bases not matched to a gene: 9. The CDR3 here is CASSQSLAGSSYNEQFF. CDR3 nucleotides: TGTGCCAGCAGCCAGTCCCTAGCGGGAAGCTCCTACAATGAGCAGTTCTTC.

In this sample, this clonotype turned up a few times. The chain couples TRBV6-5 to TRBJ1-2; D is uncertain. V was cut by 2 bases and J by 3 bases, with 10 bases left in between. The CDR3 spans 14 residues. In germline, CDR1 is MNHEY, CDR2 SVGAGI. In DNA, the CDR3 is TGTGCCAGCAGTTACAGGGTTGGTCACTATGGCTACACCTTC. This sequence encodes CASSYRVGHYGYTF.

This clonotype has a handful of counts. The CDR3 nucleotides are TGTGCCAGCAGTTTAGATGGGGGGCCCACTGAAGCTTTCTTT. Encoded protein: CASSLDGGPTEAFF. The chain is built from TRBV12-3 or TRBV12-4 and TRBJ1-1; D possibly corresponds to TRBD1 (6 bases). This CDR3 is 14 amino acids long. Trimming stripped 1 base from V and 4 bases from J, with 10 bases between.

In regard to this clonotype: Sequence at one end of the junction differs from germline and may be a read error. The chain combines TRBV6-2 or TRBV6-3 with TRBJ1-1; 9 nucleotides line up with TRBD1. Germline CDR1 MNHEY, CDR2 SVGEGT. CDR3 size: 14 residues. Written as DNA, the CDR3 is TGTGCCAGCAGTCCGAGCCCACAGGGGGCTGAGGCTTTCTTT. This translates into CASSPSPQGAEAFF.

This clonotype occurred a few times. The chain recombines TRBV12-3 or TRBV12-4 with TRBJ2-7; D gene uncertain. V lost 2 bases to trimming and J lost 4 bases, with 9 bases between them. This CDR3 has 13 residues. The DNA for the CDR3 is TGTGCCAGCAGTTTAATTGGCGGATACGAGCAGTACGTC. Amino acid sequence: CASSLIGGYEQYV.

The J gene is TRBJ1-1, the V gene TRBV7-8; D possibly corresponds to TRBD1 (5 bases). CDR1 and CDR2 from the germline V gene are SGHVS and FQNEAQ. V lost 1 base, J lost 4 bases, and 13 bases lay in between. This CDR3 is built from 15 residues. Here the CDR3 DNA reads TGTGCCAGCAGCTTAGTGACTGGGAGGGGCACTGAAGCTTTCTTT. Residues: CASSLVTGRGTEAFF. Based on the CDR3 plus reference TRBV7-8 and TRBJ1-1, the full variable domain is GAGVSQSPRYKVAKRGQDVALRCDPISGHVSLFWYQQALGQGPEFLTYFQNEAQLDKSGLPSDRFFAERPEGSVSTLKIQRTQQEDSAVYLCASSLVTGRGTEAFFGQGTRLTVV.

This clonotype was detected many times. The CDR3 bases are TGTGCCAGCAGTTTCTTCCTGGGAGGTAGCAATCAGCCCCAGCATTTT. This gives the protein CASSFFLGGSNQPQHF. The J gene is TRBJ1-5, the V gene TRBV6-1; no definite D call. From germline, CDR1 is MNHNS and CDR2 SASEGT. The V and J ends lost 5 bases and 0 bases respectively, with 14 bases between them. The CDR3 contains 16 residues.

The J gene is TRBJ2-3, the V gene TRBV5-4; TRBD1 aligns across 7 bases. Per the germline V gene, CDR1 is SGHNT and CDR2 is YYREEE (reference sequence). V lost 4 bases to trimming and J lost 4 bases; unmatched junction nucleotides: 3. The CDR3 is made up of 13 amino acids. This chain's CDR3 is CASSDRESDTQYF. The CDR3 bases are TGTGCCAGCAGCGACAGGGAATCAGATACGCAGTATTTT. Variable domain in full (rest from reference TRBV5-4 and TRBJ2-3): ETGVTQSPTHLIKTRGQQVTLRCSSQSGHNTVSWYQQALGQGPQFIFQYYREEENGRGNFPPRFSGLQFPNYSSELNVNALELDDSALYLCASSDRESDTQYFGPGTRLTVL.

This chain connects TRBV27 to TRBJ1-2, with 10 bases aligning to TRBD1. The CDR3 is 16 amino acids. From germline, CDR1 is MNHEY and CDR2 SMNVEV (reference sequence). The junction had 17 bases not matched to a gene; V was cut back by 8 bases and J by 8 bases. The CDR3, as DNA: TGTGCCAGCGGAACCGGGACAGGGGTGTTGGGTTTGGGCTACACCTTC. Amino acid sequence: CASGTGTGVLGLGYTF.

The J gene is TRBJ2-5, the V gene TRBV6-6; 11 nucleotides line up with TRBD2. This CDR3 spans 20 amino acids. The germline V gene has CDR1 MNHNY and CDR2 SVGAGI (reference sequence). With 0 bases clipped from V and 4 bases from J, the junction kept 16 bases outside the gene matches. CDR3 residues: CASSYSIYSPTSGKGETQYF. CDR3 DNA: TGTGCCAGCAGTTACTCAATCTATTCCCCGACTAGCGGGAAAGGAGAGACCCAGTACTTC.

The rearrangement uses TRBV7-9 and TRBJ1-2, with TRBD1 identical over 9 bases. The CDR3 is 17 residues long. Germline V gene lookup returns CDR1 SEHNR and CDR2 FQNEAQ (reference sequence). Trimming took 5 bases from V and 4 from J; bases not matched to a gene: 14. The CDR3 sequence: CASSPPTGGLNSYGYTF. The CDR3 nucleotides are TGTGCCAGCAGCCCGCCGACAGGGGGATTAAACAGCTATGGCTACACCTTC.

This clonotype was counted many times. This chain joins TRBV7-2 and TRBJ2-5, with D hard to call. Germline V gene lookup returns CDR1 SGHTA and CDR2 FQGNSA. The CDR3 contains 12 residues. The ends were cut back, 1 base at V and 5 bases at J, with 5 bases in the middle. The CDR3 DNA reads TGTGCCAGCAGCTTAGTGCAGGAGACCCAGTACTTC. Protein product: CASSLVQETQYF.

The table lists this clonotype with a few counts. The chain carries TRBV5-4 and TRBJ2-5, with 11 bases aligning to TRBD2. This CDR3 is 15 amino acids long. CDR1 and CDR2 from the germline V gene are SGHNT and YYREEE (reference sequence). V shed 4 bases and J 6 bases; nucleotides not matched to a gene: 8. The CDR3 DNA is TGTGCCAGCAGCGAGGGACTAGCGGCATCTAAGACCCAGTACTTC. It codes for CASSEGLAASKTQYF.

This clonotype came up a few times. CDR3 bases: TGTGCCAGCAGCTTAGACAGGGGAGGCACAGATACGCAGTATTTT. Protein sequence: CASSLDRGGTDTQYF. This chain uses TRBV7-9 with TRBJ2-3; TRBD1 aligns across 7 bases. The CDR3 is 15 amino acids. Germline V gene data show CDR1 as SEHNR and CDR2 as FQNEAQ (reference sequence). The V segment lost 1 base and the J segment 1 base; nucleotides outside the gene matches: 2.

The sample holds many counts of this clonotype. The rearrangement uses TRBV6-2 or TRBV6-3 and TRBJ2-3, with D uncertain. CDR3 length: 12 residues. The V end lost 0 bases, the J end lost 5 bases, and 3 bases lay between the germline ends. Germline V gene lookup returns CDR1 MNHEY and CDR2 SVGEGT. The CDR3 spells CASSYSGDTQYF. The CDR3 DNA reads TGTGCCAGCAGTTACTCGGGAGATACGCAGTATTTT.

This clonotype appeared a few times. The chain is built from TRBV7-9 and TRBJ2-5; tentative D call: TRBD1 (5 bases). Germline assignment: CDR1 SEHNR and CDR2 FQNEAQ (reference sequence). V was shortened by 2 bases and J by 1 base, with 8 bases between the two germline ends. The CDR3 runs 14 residues. CDR3 sequence reads: CASSLWQGQETQYF. The CDR3 region has the DNA TGTGCCAGCAGCTTATGGCAGGGCCAAGAGACCCAGTACTTC. Variable domain in full (rest from reference TRBV7-9 and TRBJ2-5): DTGVSQNPRHKITKRGQNVTFRCDPISEHNRLYWYRQTLGQGPEFLTYFQNEAQLEKSRLLSDRFSAERPKGSFSTLEIQRTEQGDSAMYLCASSLWQGQETQYFGPGTRLLVL.

The rearrangement links TRBV29-1 to TRBJ1-2; the D gene is possibly TRBD1 (6 bases). Germline CDR1 is SQVTM and CDR2 is ANQGSEA. V was pared by 6 bases and J by 8 bases, with 16 bases between. The CDR3 totals 12 residues. The CDR3 loop reads CSVDRGGSGYTF. As DNA, the CDR3 is TGCAGCGTCGACCGGGGGGGCAGCGGCTACACCTTC.

For the CDR3, the DNA is TGTGCCAGCAGCGGGGACGCCGGGCCCGGGACTGAAGCTTTCTTT. This gives the protein CASSGDAGPGTEAFF. The V call is TRBV7-3, the J call TRBJ1-1; maybe TRBD1 (5 bases). CDR3 length: 15 amino acids. Germline lookup yields CDR1 SGHTA and CDR2 FQGTGA. The germline V and J ends were trimmed by 5 bases and 5 bases, with 18 bases remaining between them.

This clonotype was recorded at least ten times. The V and J genes are TRBV7-2 and TRBJ2-4, with 7 positions matching TRBD2. The junction had 12 bases not matched to a gene; V was cut back by 5 bases and J by 8 bases. From germline, CDR1 is SGHTA and CDR2 FQGNSA. The CDR3 has 15 amino acids. The CDR3 DNA reads as TGTGCCAGCAGCCGGCCTAAGGGCGGGAGAGACATTCAGTACTTC. This sequence encodes CASSRPKGGRDIQYF.

At least ten counts were recorded for this clonotype. The chain combines TRBV7-9 with TRBJ2-5; 7 bases map to TRBD2. Germline V gives CDR1 SEHNR, CDR2 FQNEAQ (reference sequence). Trimming at V came to 5 bases and at J to 5 bases, leaving 14 bases not matched to a gene. The CDR3 is 16 amino acids. This CDR3 reads CASSPMGGITTETQYF. In DNA form, the CDR3 reads TGTGCCAGCAGCCCTATGGGGGGGATTACGACGGAGACCCAGTACTTC.

Ten or more counts support this clonotype. V and J are TRBV11-3 and TRBJ2-3; D unclear. V was cut by 1 base and J by 0 bases, with 11 bases left in between. Germline V gene data show CDR1 as SGHNT and CDR2 as YENEEA. The length of the CDR3 is 16 residues. CDR3 sequence (DNA): TGTGCCAGCAGCTTAGGAACAGTGACTAGCACAGATACGCAGTATTTT. Amino acids: CASSLGTVTSTDTQYF.

This clonotype was counted many times. Germline is not matched at one junction end, which may reflect a read error. The V gene is TRBV7-2, the J gene TRBJ1-2; no clear D gene. CDR1 and CDR2 (germline): SGHTA, FQGNSA. The CDR3 is 8 amino acids. Here the CDR3 reads CASSLYLF. The CDR3, as DNA: TGTGCCAGCAGCCTTTATTTGTTC. Looking up the rest from reference TRBV7-2 and TRBJ1-2 gives the full variable domain: GAGVSQSPSNKVTEKGKDVELRCDPISGHTALYWYRQSLGQGLEFLIYFQGNSAPDKSGLPSDRFSAERTGGSVSTLTIQRTQQEDSAVYLCASSLYLFGSGTRLTVV.